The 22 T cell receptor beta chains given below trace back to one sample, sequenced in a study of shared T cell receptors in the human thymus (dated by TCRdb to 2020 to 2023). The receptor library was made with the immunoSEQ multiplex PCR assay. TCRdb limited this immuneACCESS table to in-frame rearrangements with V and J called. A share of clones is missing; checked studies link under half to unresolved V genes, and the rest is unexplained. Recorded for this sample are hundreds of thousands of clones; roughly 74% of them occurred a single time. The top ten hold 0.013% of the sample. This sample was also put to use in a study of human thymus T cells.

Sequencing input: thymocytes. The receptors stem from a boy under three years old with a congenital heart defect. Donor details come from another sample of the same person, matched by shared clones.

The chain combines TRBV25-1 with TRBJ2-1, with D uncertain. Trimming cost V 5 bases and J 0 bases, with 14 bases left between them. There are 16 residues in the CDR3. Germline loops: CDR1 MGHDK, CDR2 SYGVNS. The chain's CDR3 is CASSPPAPSSYNEQFF. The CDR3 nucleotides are TGTGCCAGCAGTCCCCCAGCGCCCAGCTCCTACAATGAGCAGTTCTTC.

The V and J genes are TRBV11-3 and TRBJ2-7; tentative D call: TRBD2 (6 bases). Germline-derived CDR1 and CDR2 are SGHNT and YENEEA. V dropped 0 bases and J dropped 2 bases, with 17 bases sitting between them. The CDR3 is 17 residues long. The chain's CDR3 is CASSLDSTAGPTYEQYF. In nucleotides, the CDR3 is TGTGCCAGCAGCTTAGATTCGACCGCGGGACCCACCTACGAGCAGTACTTC. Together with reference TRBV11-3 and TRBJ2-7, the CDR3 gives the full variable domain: EAGVVQSPRYKIIEKKQPVAFWCNPISGHNTLYWYLQNLGQGPELLIRYENEEAVDDSQLPKDRFSAERLKGVDSTLKIQPAELGDSAVYLCASSLDSTAGPTYEQYFGPGTRLTVT.

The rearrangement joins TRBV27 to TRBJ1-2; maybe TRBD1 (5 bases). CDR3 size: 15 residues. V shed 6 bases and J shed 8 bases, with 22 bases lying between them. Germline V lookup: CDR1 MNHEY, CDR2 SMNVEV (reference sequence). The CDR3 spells CASSWRRGEGFGYTF. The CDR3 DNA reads TGTGCCAGCAGCTGGAGGCGGGGGGAGGGGTTCGGCTACACCTTC.

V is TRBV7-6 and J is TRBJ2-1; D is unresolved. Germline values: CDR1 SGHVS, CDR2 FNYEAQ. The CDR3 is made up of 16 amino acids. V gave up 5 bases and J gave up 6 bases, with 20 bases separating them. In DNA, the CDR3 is TGTGCCAGCAGCACCCGAGCTCGTGGGCTTTCCAATGAGCAGTTCTTC. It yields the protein CASSTRARGLSNEQFF.

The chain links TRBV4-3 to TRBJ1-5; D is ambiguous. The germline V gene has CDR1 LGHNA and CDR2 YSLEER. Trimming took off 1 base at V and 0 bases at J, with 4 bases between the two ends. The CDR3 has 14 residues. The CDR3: CASSQAVSNQPQHF. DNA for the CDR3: TGCGCCAGCAGCCAAGCGGTTAGCAATCAGCCCCAGCATTTT.

CDR3 DNA: TGTGCCAGCAGCTCGACCCCCCCTAGCGGGGTCTCCTACGAGCAGTACTTC. Protein: CASSSTPPSGVSYEQYF. The rearrangement links TRBV5-7 to TRBJ2-7, with 9 nucleotides matching TRBD2. TRBV5-7 is designated an ORF whose function remains uncertain. The junction had 10 bases not matched to a gene; V was cut back by 3 bases and J by 0 bases. This CDR3 has 17 amino acids.

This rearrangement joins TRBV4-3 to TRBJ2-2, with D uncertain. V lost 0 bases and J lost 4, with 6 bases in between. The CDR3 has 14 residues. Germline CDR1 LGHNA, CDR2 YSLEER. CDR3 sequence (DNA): TGCGCCAGCAGCCAAGAGCTCAGCACCGGGGAGCTGTTTTTT. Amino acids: CASSQELSTGELFF.

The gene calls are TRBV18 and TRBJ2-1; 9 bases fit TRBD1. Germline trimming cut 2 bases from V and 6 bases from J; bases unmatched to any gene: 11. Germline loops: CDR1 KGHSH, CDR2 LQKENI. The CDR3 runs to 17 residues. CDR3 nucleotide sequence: TGTGCCAGCTCACCAAGTGGAGCCGGACAGGGGTTCAATGAGCAGTTCTTC. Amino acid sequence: CASSPSGAGQGFNEQFF.

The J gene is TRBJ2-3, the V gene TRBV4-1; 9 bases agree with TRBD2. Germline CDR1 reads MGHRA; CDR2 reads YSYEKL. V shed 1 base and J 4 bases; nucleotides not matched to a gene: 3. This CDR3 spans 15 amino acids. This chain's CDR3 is CASSQGGGGADTQYF. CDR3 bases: TGCGCCAGCAGCCAAGGGGGCGGGGGGGCAGATACGCAGTATTTT.

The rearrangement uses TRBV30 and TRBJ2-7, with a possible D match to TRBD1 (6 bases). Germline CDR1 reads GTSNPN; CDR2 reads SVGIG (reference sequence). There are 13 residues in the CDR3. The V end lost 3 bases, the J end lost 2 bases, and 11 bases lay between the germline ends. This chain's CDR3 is CAWSAQGPYEQYF. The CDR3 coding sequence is TGTGCCTGGAGCGCACAGGGACCCTACGAGCAGTACTTC. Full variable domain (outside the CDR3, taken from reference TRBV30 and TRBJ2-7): SQTIHQWPATLVQPVGSPLSLECTVEGTSNPNLYWYRQAAGRGLQLLFYSVGIGQISSEVPQNLSASRPQDRQFILSSKKLLLSDSGFYLCAWSAQGPYEQYFGPGTRLTVT.

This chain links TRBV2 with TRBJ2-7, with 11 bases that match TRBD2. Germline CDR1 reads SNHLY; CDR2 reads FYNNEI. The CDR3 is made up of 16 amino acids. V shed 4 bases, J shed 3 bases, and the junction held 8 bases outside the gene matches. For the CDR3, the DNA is TGTGCCAGCAGTGGTCATAGCGGGAGGGCCGGCTACGAGCAGTACTTC. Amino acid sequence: CASSGHSGRAGYEQYF.

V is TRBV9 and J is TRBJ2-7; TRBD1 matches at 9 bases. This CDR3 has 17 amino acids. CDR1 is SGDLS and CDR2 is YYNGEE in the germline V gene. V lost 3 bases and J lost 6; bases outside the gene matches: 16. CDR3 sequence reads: CASSEEGQGSGFGEQYF. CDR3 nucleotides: TGTGCCAGCAGCGAAGAGGGACAGGGTAGCGGATTTGGCGAGCAGTACTTC.

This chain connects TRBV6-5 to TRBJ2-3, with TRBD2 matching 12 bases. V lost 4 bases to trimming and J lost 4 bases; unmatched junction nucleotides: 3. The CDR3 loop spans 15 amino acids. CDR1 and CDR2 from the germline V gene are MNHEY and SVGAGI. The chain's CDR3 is CASSCSSGGADTQYF. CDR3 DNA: TGTGCCAGCAGTTGCTCTAGCGGGGGGGCAGATACGCAGTATTTT.

The CDR3 protein is CASSGQIAGGGEQYF. As DNA, the CDR3 is TGTGCCAGCAGTGGCCAGATAGCGGGAGGAGGGGAGCAGTACTTC. The chain employs TRBV25-1 and TRBJ2-7; TRBD2 agrees at 10 bases. CDR3 size: 15 residues. CDR1 and CDR2 from the germline V gene are MGHDK and SYGVNS. J lost 7 bases, V lost 4 bases, and 10 bases had no gene match.

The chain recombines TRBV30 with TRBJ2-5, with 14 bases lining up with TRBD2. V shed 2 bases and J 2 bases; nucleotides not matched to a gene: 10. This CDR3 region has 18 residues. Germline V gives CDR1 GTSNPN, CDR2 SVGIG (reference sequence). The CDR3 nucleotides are TGTGCCTGGAGTCCCCCGGGACTAGCGGGAGATGGGCAAGAGACCCAGTACTTC. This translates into CAWSPPGLAGDGQETQYF.

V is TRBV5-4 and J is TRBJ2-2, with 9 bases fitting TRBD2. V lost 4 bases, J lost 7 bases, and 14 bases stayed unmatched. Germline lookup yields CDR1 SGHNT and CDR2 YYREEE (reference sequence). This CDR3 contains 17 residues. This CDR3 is CASSNPGLAPTDGELFF. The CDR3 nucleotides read TGTGCCAGCAGCAATCCGGGACTAGCCCCAACCGACGGGGAGCTGTTTTTT.

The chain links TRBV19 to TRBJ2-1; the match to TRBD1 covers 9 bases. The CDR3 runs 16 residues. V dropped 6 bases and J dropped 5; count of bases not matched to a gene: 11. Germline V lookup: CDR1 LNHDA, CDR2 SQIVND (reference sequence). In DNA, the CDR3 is TGTGCCAGTAGGGACCAAAACAGGGGGCCCCACAATGAGCAGTTCTTC. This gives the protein CASRDQNRGPHNEQFF.

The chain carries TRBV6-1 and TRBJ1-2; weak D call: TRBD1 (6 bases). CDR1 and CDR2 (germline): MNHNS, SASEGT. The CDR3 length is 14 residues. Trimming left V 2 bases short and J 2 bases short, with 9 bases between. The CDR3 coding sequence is TGTGCCAGCAGTGAACCTCAGGGGAACTATGGCTACACCTTC. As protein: CASSEPQGNYGYTF.

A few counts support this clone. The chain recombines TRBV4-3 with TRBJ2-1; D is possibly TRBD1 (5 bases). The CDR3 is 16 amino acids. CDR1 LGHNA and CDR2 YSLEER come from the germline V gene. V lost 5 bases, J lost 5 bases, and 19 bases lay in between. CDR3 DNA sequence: TGCGCCAGCAGCAACGGGTTGGGGCCCCAAAACAATGAGCAGTTCTTC. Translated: CASSNGLGPQNNEQFF.

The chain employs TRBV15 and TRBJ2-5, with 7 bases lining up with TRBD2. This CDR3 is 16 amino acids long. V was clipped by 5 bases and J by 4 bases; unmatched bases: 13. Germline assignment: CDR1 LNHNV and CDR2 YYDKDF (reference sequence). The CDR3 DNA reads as TGTGCCACCAGCTTCTGGCCGGGGGGAAGAAGAGAGACCCAGTACTTC. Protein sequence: CATSFWPGGRRETQYF.

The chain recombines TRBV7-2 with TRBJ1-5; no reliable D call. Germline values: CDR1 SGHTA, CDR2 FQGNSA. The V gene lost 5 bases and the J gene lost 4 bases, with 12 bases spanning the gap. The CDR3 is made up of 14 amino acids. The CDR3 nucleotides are TGTGCCAGCAGCCCGGGGAGGACGAATCAGCCCCAGCATTTT. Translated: CASSPGRTNQPQHF.

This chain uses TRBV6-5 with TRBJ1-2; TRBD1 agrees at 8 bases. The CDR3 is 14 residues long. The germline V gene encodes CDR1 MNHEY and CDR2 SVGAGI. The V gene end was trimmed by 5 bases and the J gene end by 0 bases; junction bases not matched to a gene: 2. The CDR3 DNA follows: TGTGCCAGCAGTCAGGGGGCAGCTAACTATGGCTACACCTTC. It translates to CASSQGAANYGYTF.